This T cell receptor beta chain stems from a study of beta chain features in type 1 diabetes. Broader study findings: PCR might pick shorter templates more often, in the same way for patients and controls. Insertions were fewer and deletions more numerous at VDJ junctions in type 1 diabetes patients. Compared to healthy donors, patients appeared to have naive, central memory and Treg TCRB repertoires that were more alike.

In this sample, this clone turned up a few times. Antigen unknown. Expressed TCRB transcripts were sequenced, since all the RNA that had been isolated was reverse transcribed. Some clones are missing from TCRdb's copy, which holds only in-frame ones; the method was immunoSEQ multiplex PCR. The sample yields about 410,000 clones, approximately 15% seen once. V gave up 2 bases and J gave up 3 bases, with 12 bases separating them. Germline CDR1 and CDR2: LGHNA and YSLEER. The length of the CDR3 is 15 residues. The sample consisted of naive CD4+ T cells from blood. This chain uses TRBV4-3 with TRBJ2-3; D might be TRBD2 (6 bases). This TCR was sampled from a man aged 25 to 45 in good health. The CDR3 protein is CASSQNTGGTDTQYF. The CDR3 coding sequence is TGCGCCAGCAGCCAAAACACCGGGGGAACAGATACGCAGTATTTT.